This is a list of T cell receptor beta chains from one sample in a study of T cell responses to AZD1222 COVID-19 vaccine. The protocol was immunoSEQ multiplex PCR, while the TCRdb copy is restricted to in-frame clones and leaves out a portion. The data show 110,000 to 150,000 clones, about 92% seen once. The source material was peripheral blood, sampled 28 days after the second AZD1222 dose. Receptor source: an adult who received the AZD1222 COVID-19 vaccine. Both conserved end residues are part of each CDR3. D genes are given only for firm matches. Some rows have no size entry. The others give once, few or many, or a class for an expanded clone.

d_call,j_call,clone_size,v_call,cdr3_aa,cdr3_nt
-,TRBJ1-6,-,TRBV4-1,CASSHPSRGAGSPLHF,TGCGCCAGCAGCCACCCATCACGGGGCGCAGGCTCACCCCTCCACTTT
-,TRBJ1-2,few,TRBV6-6,CASSRSLGGYTF,TGTGCCAGCAGTCGATCACTGGGGGGCTACACCTTC
-,TRBJ2-1,-,TRBV27,CASSYRRKEQFF,TGTGCCAGCTCCTATCGGAGGAAGGAGCAGTTCTTC
-,TRBJ1-2,-,TRBV12-3/TRBV12-4,CASSPSGSYGYTF,TGTGCCAGCAGTCCATCGGGCTCCTATGGCTACACCTTC
TRBD2,TRBJ2-5,-,TRBV27,CASSLTSGKETQYF,TGTGCCAGCAGTCTGACTAGCGGGAAGGAGACCCAGTACTTC
TRBD1,TRBJ1-2,-,TRBV11-3,CASSLHRGGYTF,TGTGCCAGCAGCCTCCACAGGGGTGGCTACACCTTC
-,TRBJ2-2,few,TRBV9,CASSENTGELFF,TGTGCCAGCAGCGAAAACACCGGGGAGCTGTTTTTT
-,TRBJ1-5,-,TRBV6-2/TRBV6-3,CASSYSGRPNQPQHF,TGTGCCAGCAGTTACTCGGGCAGGCCCAATCAGCCCCAGCATTTT
-,TRBJ1-1,-,TRBV27,CASSPPMKAEAFF,TGTGCCAGCAGTCCCCCCATGAAAGCTGAAGCTTTCTTT
-,TRBJ1-1,-,TRBV5-6,CASSFGRVNTEAFF,TGTGCCAGCAGCTTTGGGCGGGTGAACACTGAAGCTTTCTTT
-,TRBJ2-1,few,TRBV6-4,CASSDASGAGNEQFF,TGTGCCAGCAGTGACGCGTCAGGGGCTGGGAATGAGCAGTTCTTC
-,TRBJ2-7,-,TRBV6-2/TRBV6-3,CASSSGNSYEQYF,TGTGCCAGCAGTTCCGGAAATAGCTACGAGCAGTACTTC
TRBD2,TRBJ2-1,-,TRBV7-2,CASSLRLAGEVLNEQFF,TGTGCCAGCAGCTTAAGGCTAGCGGGAGAGGTTTTAAATGAGCAGTTCTTC
-,TRBJ1-3,-,TRBV28,CASSKDSYSGNTIYF,TGTGCCAGCAGTAAGGACAGTTACTCTGGAAACACCATATATTTT
TRBD2,TRBJ2-7,-,TRBV7-9,CASSLARTGSSGRAHEQYF,TGTGCCAGCAGCTTAGCGAGGACAGGATCTAGCGGGAGGGCCCACGAGCAGTACTTC
-,TRBJ2-4,-,TRBV6-2/TRBV6-3,CASSYSNYRISNIQYF,TGTGCCAGCAGTTACTCAAATTACAGGATATCAAACATTCAGTACTTC
-,TRBJ1-1,-,TRBV9,CASSVVWGPGTEAFF,TGTGCCAGCAGCGTAGTTTGGGGGCCGGGCACTGAAGCTTTCTTT
-,TRBJ2-7,once,TRBV7-3,CASSTSGHPHEQYF,TGTGCCAGCAGCACCTCGGGCCACCCCCACGAGCAGTACTTC
-,TRBJ2-3,-,TRBV19,CASSIPGSTDTQYF,TGTGCCAGTAGTATACCGGGCAGCACAGATACGCAGTATTTT
-,TRBJ1-6,-,TRBV5-4,CASSFYYNSPLHF,TGTGCCAGCAGCTTTTATTACAATTCACCCCTCCACTTT
TRBD1,TRBJ2-7,-,TRBV18,CASSRTGGYYEQYF,TGTGCCAGCTCCCGGACAGGGGGCTACTACGAGCAGTACTTC
-,TRBJ1-5,-,TRBV19,CASSIVGRNQPQHF,TGTGCCAGTAGTATAGTGGGGCGCAATCAGCCCCAGCATTTT
-,TRBJ1-2,once,TRBV3-1/TRBV3-2,CASSQDPSGGYTF,TGTGCCAGCAGCCAAGATCCGTCGGGCGGCTACACCTTC
-,TRBJ2-7,-,TRBV15,CATSREGLVGYEQYF,TGTGCCACCAGCAGGGAAGGACTCGTAGGCTACGAGCAGTACTTC
-,TRBJ2-5,-,TRBV15,CATSSNDRFQETQYF,TGTGCCACCAGCAGTAACGACAGATTCCAAGAGACCCAGTACTTC
-,TRBJ1-2,-,TRBV6-2/TRBV6-3,CASSYSRGRGSGYTF,TGTGCCAGCAGTTACTCTCGAGGCAGAGGAAGTGGCTACACCTTC
-,TRBJ1-6,-,TRBV5-4,CASSESSNSPLHF,TGTGCCAGCAGCGAGTCCTCGAATTCACCCCTCCACTTT
TRBD1,TRBJ2-7,-,TRBV29-1,CSVEKGGQGADEQYF,TGCAGCGTTGAAAAAGGGGGACAGGGGGCCGACGAGCAGTACTTC
TRBD1,TRBJ1-3,-,TRBV5-5,CASSNAGTAIGNTIYF,TGTGCCAGCAGCAACGCCGGGACAGCCATCGGAAACACCATATATTTT
TRBD1,TRBJ2-1,-,TRBV7-8,CASSLGGGTGSYNEQFF,TGTGCCAGCAGCTTGGGGGGAGGGACAGGGTCCTACAATGAGCAGTTCTTC
-,TRBJ2-1,few,TRBV4-3,CASSQGSGVSSYNEQFF,TGCGCCAGCAGCCAAGGTAGCGGTGTGAGCTCCTACAATGAGCAGTTCTTC
TRBD2,TRBJ2-5,-,TRBV10-1,CASPGLAGDGETQYF,TGCGCCAGTCCGGGACTAGCGGGAGATGGGGAGACCCAGTACTTC
-,TRBJ2-7,once,TRBV27,CASSLSHLYEQYF,TGTGCCAGCAGTTTATCCCACCTCTACGAGCAGTACTTC
-,TRBJ1-5,-,TRBV3-1/TRBV3-2,CASSQEHGQPQHF,TGTGCCAGCAGCCAAGAGCACGGACAGCCCCAGCATTTT
-,TRBJ2-1,-,TRBV2,CASRSGTPLSYNEQFF,TGTGCCAGCCGATCCGGGACACCTCTCTCCTACAATGAGCAGTTCTTC
-,TRBJ1-1,-,TRBV2,CASAQGEGTEAFF,TGTGCCAGCGCCCAGGGTGAAGGCACTGAAGCTTTCTTT
TRBD1,TRBJ1-2,-,TRBV18,CASSPPDRGYGYTF,TGTGCCAGCTCACCACCGGACAGGGGCTATGGCTACACCTTC
-,TRBJ1-4,-,TRBV4-3,CASSQTLTEGNEKLFF,TGCGCCAGCAGCCAAACCCTGACAGAGGGGAATGAAAAACTGTTTTTT
TRBD2,TRBJ2-3,-,TRBV5-4,CASSLAASGTSTDTQYF,TGTGCCAGCAGCTTGGCCGCTAGCGGGACTAGCACAGATACGCAGTATTTT
-,TRBJ2-1,-,TRBV28,CASRASGVYNEQFF,TGTGCCAGCAGAGCTAGTGGGGTATACAATGAGCAGTTCTTC
TRBD1,TRBJ2-7,-,TRBV7-2,CASTLQTGDAEQYF,TGTGCCAGCACCCTCCAGACAGGGGATGCCGAGCAGTACTTC
-,TRBJ1-2,-,TRBV29-1,CSVSQETGYTF,TGCAGCGTTTCACAGGAGACTGGCTACACCTTC
-,TRBJ1-5,few,TRBV27,CASSWRQNQPQHF,TGTGCCAGCAGTTGGAGGCAGAATCAGCCCCAGCATTTT
-,TRBJ2-1,-,TRBV5-1,CASSLGQQYNEQFF,TGCGCCAGCAGCTTGGGTCAACAGTACAATGAGCAGTTCTTC
-,TRBJ1-1,-,TRBV10-3,CAALRGLDTEAFF,TGTGCCGCACTCAGGGGCCTGGACACTGAAGCTTTCTTT
-,TRBJ2-5,-,TRBV18,CASSPPTWETQYF,TGTGCCAGCTCACCACCGACGTGGGAGACCCAGTACTTC
TRBD2,TRBJ2-7,-,TRBV11-2,CASRFSGGLSYEQYF,TGTGCCAGCAGATTTAGCGGGGGGCTTTCCTACGAGCAGTACTTC
TRBD1,TRBJ2-2,-,TRBV5-4,CASSGGPGQGASGELFF,TGTGCCAGCAGCGGAGGGCCGGGACAGGGGGCGAGCGGGGAGCTGTTTTTT
-,TRBJ2-7,-,TRBV28,CASKVGRAYEQYF,TGTGCCAGCAAGGTCGGCAGGGCCTACGAGCAGTACTTC
TRBD2,TRBJ2-5,-,TRBV5-1,CASSWRAGLAGVETQYF,TGCGCCAGCAGCTGGAGAGCCGGACTAGCGGGAGTGGAGACCCAGTACTTC
TRBD1,TRBJ2-5,-,TRBV5-1,CASSFGTGEETQYF,TGCGCCAGCAGCTTCGGGACAGGGGAGGAGACCCAGTACTTC
TRBD1,TRBJ2-6,-,TRBV18,CASSPPTGAGANVLTF,TGTGCCAGCTCACCACCGACAGGGGCTGGGGCCAACGTCCTGACTTTC
-,TRBJ1-2,-,TRBV10-3,CAIGQTGPSRGYTF,TGTGCCATCGGGCAGACGGGACCAAGCAGAGGATACACCTTC
TRBD2,TRBJ2-5,-,TRBV18,CASSKAGLAAEETQYF,TGTGCCAGCTCAAAAGCGGGACTAGCGGCAGAGGAGACCCAGTACTTC